This note documents a single T cell receptor beta chain sequence. The repertoire was sequenced with immunoSEQ multiplex PCR; TCRdb's copy has only in-frame clones and lacks some. In the table there are about 310,000 clones, more than 75% of which are singletons. This entry belongs to a study of blood T cell repertoires in COVID-19. At the level of the study: Sites across the United States, Italy and Spain contributed samples from acute and convalescent COVID-19. Sample material is recorded as cDNA or gDNA derived from T cells, B-cell-depleted T cells, or PBMCs.

Trimming removed 4 bases from V and 0 bases from J, with 15 bases in between. The CDR3 extends over 16 amino acids. CDR1 and CDR2 from the germline V gene are LGHDT and YNNKEL (reference sequence). This sequence joins TRBV3-1 (or the pseudogene TRBV3-2) and TRBJ1-2, with D maybe TRBD1 (6 bases). The sequence was collected from a woman in her forties or fifties who had recovered from COVID-19. Sequenced: peripheral blood. The CDR3 DNA is TGTGCCAGCAGCCCACGGACAGAGTTAGCTAACTATGGCTACACCTTC. Protein product: CASSPRTELANYGYTF.